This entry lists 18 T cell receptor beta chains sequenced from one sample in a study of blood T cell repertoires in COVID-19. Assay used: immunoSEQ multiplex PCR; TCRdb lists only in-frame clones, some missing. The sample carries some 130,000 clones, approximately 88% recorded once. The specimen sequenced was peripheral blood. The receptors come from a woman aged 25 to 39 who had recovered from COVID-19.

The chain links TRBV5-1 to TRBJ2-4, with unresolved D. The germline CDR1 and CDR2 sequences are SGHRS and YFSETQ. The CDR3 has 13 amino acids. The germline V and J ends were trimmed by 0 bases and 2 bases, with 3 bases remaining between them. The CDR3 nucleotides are TGCGCCAGCAGCTTGGAGCCCAAAAACATTCAGTACTTC. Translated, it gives CASSLEPKNIQYF.

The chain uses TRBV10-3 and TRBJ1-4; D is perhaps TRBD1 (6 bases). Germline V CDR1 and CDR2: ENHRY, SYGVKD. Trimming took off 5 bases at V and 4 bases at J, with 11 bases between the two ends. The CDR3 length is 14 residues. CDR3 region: CAISPGTSNEKLFF. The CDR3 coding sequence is TGTGCCATCAGTCCCGGGACAAGTAATGAAAAACTGTTTTTT.

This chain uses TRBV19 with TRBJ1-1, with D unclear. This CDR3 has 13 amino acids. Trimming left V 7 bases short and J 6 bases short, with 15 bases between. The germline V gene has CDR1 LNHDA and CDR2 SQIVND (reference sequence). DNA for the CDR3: TGTGCCAGTATCGGGAAGGGTAACTCTGAAGCTTTCTTT. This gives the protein CASIGKGNSEAFF.

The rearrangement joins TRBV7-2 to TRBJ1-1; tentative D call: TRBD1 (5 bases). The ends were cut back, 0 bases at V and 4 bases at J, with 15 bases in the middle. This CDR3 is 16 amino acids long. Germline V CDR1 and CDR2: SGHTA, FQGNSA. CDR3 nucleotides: TGTGCCAGCAGCTTAGCGGGGCGTCAGTCGAGCACTGAAGCTTTCTTT. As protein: CASSLAGRQSSTEAFF.

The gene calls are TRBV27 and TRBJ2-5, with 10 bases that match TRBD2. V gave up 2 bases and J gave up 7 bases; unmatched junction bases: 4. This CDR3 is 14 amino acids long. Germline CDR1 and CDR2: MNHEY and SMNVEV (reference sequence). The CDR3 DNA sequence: TGTGCCAGCAGTTTAGAGCGGGGGGGTTTGACCCAGTACTTC. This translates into CASSLERGGLTQYF.

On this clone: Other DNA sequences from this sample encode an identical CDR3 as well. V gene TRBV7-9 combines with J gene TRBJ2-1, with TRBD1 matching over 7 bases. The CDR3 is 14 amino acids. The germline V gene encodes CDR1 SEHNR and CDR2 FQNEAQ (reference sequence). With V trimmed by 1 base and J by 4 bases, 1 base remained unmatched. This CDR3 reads CASSLGQGYNEQFF. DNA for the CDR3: TGTGCCAGCAGCTTAGGACAGGGATACAATGAGCAGTTCTTC.

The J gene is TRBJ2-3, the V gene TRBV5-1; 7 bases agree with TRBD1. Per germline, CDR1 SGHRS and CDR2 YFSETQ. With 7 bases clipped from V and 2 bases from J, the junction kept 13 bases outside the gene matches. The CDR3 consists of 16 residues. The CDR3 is CASSPGGTAPTDTQYF. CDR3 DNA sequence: TGCGCCAGCTCCCCCGGTGGGACAGCACCCACAGATACGCAGTATTTT. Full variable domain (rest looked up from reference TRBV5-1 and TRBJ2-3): KAGVTQTPRYLIKTRGQQVTLSCSPISGHRSVSWYQQTPGQGLQFLFEYFSETQRNKGNFPGRFSGRQFSNSRSEMNVSTLELGDSALYLCASSPGGTAPTDTQYFGPGTRLTVL.

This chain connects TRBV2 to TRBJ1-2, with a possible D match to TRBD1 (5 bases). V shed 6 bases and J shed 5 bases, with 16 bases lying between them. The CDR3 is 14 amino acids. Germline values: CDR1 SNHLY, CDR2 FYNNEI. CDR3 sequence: CASSESGATYGYTF. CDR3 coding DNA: TGTGCCAGCAGCGAATCTGGGGCAACTTATGGCTACACCTTC.

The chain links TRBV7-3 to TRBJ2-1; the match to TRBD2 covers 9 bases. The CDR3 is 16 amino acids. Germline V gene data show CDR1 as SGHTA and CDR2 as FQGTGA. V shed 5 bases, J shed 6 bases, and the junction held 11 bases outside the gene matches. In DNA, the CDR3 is TGTGCCAGCAGCCTCCTGGGTAGCGGGAGTGGCAATGAGCAGTTCTTC. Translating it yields CASSLLGSGSGNEQFF.

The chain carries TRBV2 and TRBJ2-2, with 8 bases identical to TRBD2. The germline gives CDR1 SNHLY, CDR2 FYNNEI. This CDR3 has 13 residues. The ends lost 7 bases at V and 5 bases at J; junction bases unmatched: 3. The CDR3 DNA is TGTGCCAGCATGGGACTAGGGACCGGGGAGCTGTTTTTT. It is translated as CASMGLGTGELFF.

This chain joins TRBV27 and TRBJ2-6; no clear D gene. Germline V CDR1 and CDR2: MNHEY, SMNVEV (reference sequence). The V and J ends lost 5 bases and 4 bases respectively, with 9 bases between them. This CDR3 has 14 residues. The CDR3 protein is CASSSLGGANVLTF. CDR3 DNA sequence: TGTGCCAGCAGTAGCCTAGGCGGGGCCAACGTCCTGACTTTC.

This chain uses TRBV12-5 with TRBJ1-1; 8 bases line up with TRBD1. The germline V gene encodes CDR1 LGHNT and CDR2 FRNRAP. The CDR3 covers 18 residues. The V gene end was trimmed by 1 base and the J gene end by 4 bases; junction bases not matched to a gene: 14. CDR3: CASGLARTGIWAVTEAFF. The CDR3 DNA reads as TGTGCTAGTGGTTTGGCCCGGACAGGGATTTGGGCTGTCACTGAAGCTTTCTTT.

The CDR3 spells CATSPGGAEYGYTF. In nucleotides, the CDR3 is TGTGCCACCAGTCCAGGGGGCGCTGAATATGGCTACACCTTC. This rearrangement joins TRBV24-1 to TRBJ1-2; 8 bases line up with TRBD1. There are 14 residues in the CDR3. V was pared by 6 bases and J by 5 bases, with 7 bases of the junction left unmatched. Germline V gives CDR1 KGHDR, CDR2 SFDVKD.

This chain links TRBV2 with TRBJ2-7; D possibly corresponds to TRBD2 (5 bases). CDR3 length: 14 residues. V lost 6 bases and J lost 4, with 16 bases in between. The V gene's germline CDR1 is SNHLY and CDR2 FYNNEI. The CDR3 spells CASREDGSGYEQYF. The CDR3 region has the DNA TGTGCCAGCAGGGAGGACGGGTCTGGGTACGAGCAGTACTTC.

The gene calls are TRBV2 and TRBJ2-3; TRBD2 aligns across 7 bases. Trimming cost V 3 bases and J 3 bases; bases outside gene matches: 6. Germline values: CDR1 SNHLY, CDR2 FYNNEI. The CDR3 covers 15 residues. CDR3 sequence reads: CASSDDGEGTDTQYF. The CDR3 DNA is TGTGCCAGCAGTGACGACGGGGAGGGAACAGATACGCAGTATTTT.

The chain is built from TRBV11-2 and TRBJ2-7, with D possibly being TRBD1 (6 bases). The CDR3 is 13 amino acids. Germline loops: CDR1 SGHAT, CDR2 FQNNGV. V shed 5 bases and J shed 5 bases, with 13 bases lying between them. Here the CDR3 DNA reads TGTGCCAGCAGCCCCGACAGGTTCGACGAGCAGTACTTC. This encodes CASSPDRFDEQYF.

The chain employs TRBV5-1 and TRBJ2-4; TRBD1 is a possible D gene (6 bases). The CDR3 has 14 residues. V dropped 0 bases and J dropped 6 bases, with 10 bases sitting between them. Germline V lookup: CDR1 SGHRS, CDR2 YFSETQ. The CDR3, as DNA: TGCGCCAGCAGCTTGGAACAGGGATCAAACATTCAGTACTTC. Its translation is CASSLEQGSNIQYF.

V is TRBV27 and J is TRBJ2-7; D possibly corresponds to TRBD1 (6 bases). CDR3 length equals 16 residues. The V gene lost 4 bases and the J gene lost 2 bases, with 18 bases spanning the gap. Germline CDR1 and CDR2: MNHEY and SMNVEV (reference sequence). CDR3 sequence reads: CASSSPPRTDTYEQYF. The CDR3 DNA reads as TGTGCCAGCAGTTCCCCCCCGAGGACAGATACCTACGAGCAGTACTTC.